This T cell receptor beta chain was sequenced for a study of T cell responses to AZD1222 COVID-19 vaccine. Whole-study findings and limits: Sampling that yielded the repertoires occurred only after the peak T cell response. Clonal diversity was possibly underestimated, and the donors were mostly white British, with more females. Unmutated variant regions reportedly attract nearly half of all spike-specific TCRs. Seropositive status at baseline applied to only six AZD1222 recipients.

Turning to this clone: What it binds is not known.

Germline CDR1 is GTSNPN and CDR2 is SVGIG (reference sequence). CDR3 length: 13 residues. V lost 0 bases to trimming and J lost 8 bases, with 13 bases between them. Using immunoSEQ multiplex PCR, the repertoire was profiled, and TCRdb retains in-frame clones only, with some absent. Here the sample spans more than 85,000 clones, around 87% being singletons. V gene TRBV30 combines with J gene TRBJ1-1; no definite D call. This sequence originates from an adult who received the AZD1222 COVID-19 vaccine. This specimen consisted of peripheral blood, obtained 28 days after the second AZD1222 dose. This CDR3 reads CAWSVKYQREAFF. The CDR3, as DNA: TGTGCCTGGAGTGTAAAATACCAAAGGGAAGCTTTCTTT.